The 23 T cell receptor beta chains below come from one sample, sequenced in a study of early stage breast cancer tumors. The repertoire was sequenced with immunoSEQ multiplex PCR; TCRdb's copy has only in-frame clones and lacks some. Among roughly 48,000 clones, 65% to 90% were seen once, and the ten largest hold roughly 1.5%. Sequenced sample: blood. Every receptor here comes from a person in their fifties with breast cancer.

The chain uses TRBV7-9 and TRBJ1-2; TRBD1 agrees at 7 bases. The length of the CDR3 is 14 residues. V trimming: 4 bases; J trimming: 7 bases; junction bases outside the gene matches: 9. Germline CDR1 reads SEHNR; CDR2 reads FQNEAQ (reference sequence). CDR3 loop: CASSSSATGFGYTF. In DNA, the CDR3 is TGTGCCAGCAGCTCGTCCGCGACAGGGTTTGGCTACACCTTC. The full variable domain, its missing parts supplied by reference TRBV7-9 and TRBJ1-2, is DTGVSQNPRHKITKRGQNVTFRCDPISEHNRLYWYRQTLGQGPEFLTYFQNEAQLEKSRLLSDRFSAERPKGSFSTLEIQRTEQGDSAMYLCASSSSATGFGYTFGSGTRLTVV.

This chain joins TRBV5-1 and TRBJ2-7; 8 nucleotides match TRBD2. In germline, CDR1 is SGHRS, CDR2 YFSETQ. CDR3 length: 16 amino acids. The junction had 12 bases not matched to a gene; V was cut back by 3 bases and J by 4 bases. The CDR3 region has the DNA TGCGCCAGCAGCTCGGGGGCGACTAGCGAATCATACGAGCAGTACTTC. Translating gives CASSSGATSESYEQYF.

V gene TRBV7-8 combines with J gene TRBJ1-5; D ambiguous. Germline V gene sequence: CDR1 SGHVS, CDR2 FQNEAQ. The CDR3 spans 16 residues. Trimming left V 5 bases short and J 4 bases short, with 18 bases between. The CDR3 nucleotides are TGTGCCAGCAGCAAAATCAGCTTACCTGGGAATCAGCCCCAGCATTTT. This codes for CASSKISLPGNQPQHF.

This chain uses TRBV7-2 with TRBJ2-4; 7 bases map to TRBD1. Germline lookup yields CDR1 SGHTA and CDR2 FQGNSA. The CDR3 runs to 14 residues. The V and J ends lost 5 bases and 2 bases, in that order; junction bases with no gene match: 3. The CDR3: CASSGRGSKNIQYF. The CDR3 region has the DNA TGTGCCAGCAGCGGCAGGGGGTCCAAAAACATTCAGTACTTC.

This clone was counted between two and nine times. V is TRBV10-3 and J is TRBJ2-5, with TRBD2 matching over 9 bases. This CDR3 contains 15 residues. J lost 3 bases, V lost 4 bases, and 6 bases had no gene match. CDR1 ENHRY and CDR2 SYGVKD come from the germline V gene. CDR3 protein: CAISGISGGEETQYF. The CDR3 DNA reads as TGTGCCATCAGTGGGATTAGCGGGGGAGAAGAGACCCAGTACTTC.

This chain uses TRBV16 with TRBJ1-2, with D hard to call. This CDR3 is built from 16 residues. V lost 0 bases and J lost 4, with 15 bases in between. Germline CDR1 is KGHSY and CDR2 is FQNENV. In DNA form, the CDR3 reads TGTGCCAGCAGCCAATCTGGAGACGGACTACCCTATGGCTACACCTTC. Protein product: CASSQSGDGLPYGYTF.

The chain links TRBV15 to TRBJ2-5, with 10 bases aligning to TRBD2. The V gene's germline CDR1 is LNHNV and CDR2 YYDKDF (reference sequence). CDR3 length: 18 residues. V lost 0 bases and J lost 5; bases outside the gene matches: 12. In DNA form, the CDR3 reads TGTGCCACCAGCAGAGAAGGAGCGGGAGGGCCCCCTAGGGAGACCCAGTACTTC. This sequence encodes CATSREGAGGPPRETQYF.

The DNA of the CDR3 is TGCAGCGTTGAAAGGGAATCCTACGAGCAGTACTTC. The encoded protein is CSVERESYEQYF. This chain links TRBV29-1 with TRBJ2-7; D not resolved. Germline V gene data show CDR1 as SQVTM and CDR2 as ANQGSEA. V was clipped by 2 bases and J by 1 base, with 6 bases between them. This CDR3 has 12 amino acids.

CDR3 sequence reads: CASSHDRGAYEQYF. The CDR3 region has the DNA TGTGCCAGCAGCCACGACAGGGGGGCCTACGAGCAGTACTTC. This chain connects TRBV7-2 to TRBJ2-7; 9 bases align to TRBD1. Germline V lookup: CDR1 SGHTA, CDR2 FQGNSA. Trimming cost V 5 bases and J 2 bases; bases outside gene matches: 4. The CDR3 sequence is 14 residues long. Full variable domain (rest looked up from reference TRBV7-2 and TRBJ2-7): GAGVSQSPSNKVTEKGKDVELRCDPISGHTALYWYRQSLGQGLEFLIYFQGNSAPDKSGLPSDRFSAERTGGSVSTLTIQRTQQEDSAVYLCASSHDRGAYEQYFGPGTRLTVT.

This clone was seen once. The V gene is TRBV27, the J gene TRBJ2-2; TRBD2 matches 9 bases. Germline values: CDR1 MNHEY, CDR2 SMNVEV (reference sequence). The V and J ends lost 6 bases and 5 bases, in that order; junction bases with no gene match: 4. The CDR3 runs 14 residues. The CDR3 loop reads CASRPLAGTGELFF. The CDR3 coding sequence is TGTGCCAGCAGACCTCTAGCGGGAACCGGGGAGCTGTTTTTT.

This chain links TRBV13 with TRBJ2-1; D not resolved. V was shortened by 1 base and J by 4 bases, with 5 bases between the two germline ends. This CDR3 has 13 amino acids. Germline V gives CDR1 PRHDT, CDR2 FYEKMQ (reference sequence). The CDR3 spells CASSLASYNEQFF. In DNA form, the CDR3 reads TGTGCCAGCAGCTTAGCCAGTTACAATGAGCAGTTCTTC.

CDR3 nucleotide sequence: TGTGCCAGCAGGACAGGGGGCGCGTTCACTGAAGCTTTCTTT. It specifies CASRTGGAFTEAFF. The chain carries TRBV27 and TRBJ1-1; 10 bases are shared with TRBD1. The CDR3 spans 14 residues. CDR1 MNHEY and CDR2 SMNVEV come from the germline V gene (reference sequence). The J segment lost 4 bases and the V segment lost 6 bases, leaving 5 bases of the junction unmatched.

CDR3 amino acids: CASSYSPGTEAFF. The CDR3 DNA is TGTGCCAGCAGTTACTCTCCGGGCACTGAAGCTTTCTTT. The rearrangement uses TRBV6-5 and TRBJ1-1; D is unresolved. The CDR3 runs 13 residues. Trimming stripped 0 bases from V and 4 bases from J, with 6 bases between. Per germline, CDR1 MNHEY and CDR2 SVGAGI.

This clone was seen a single time. The chain carries TRBV7-9 and TRBJ2-4; TRBD2 matches 13 bases. From germline, CDR1 is SEHNR and CDR2 FQNEAQ (reference sequence). CDR3 length equals 15 residues. After removal of 3 bases from V and 8 bases from J, the junction contained 4 bases not matched to a gene. The CDR3 reads CASSLGLAGWDIQYF. DNA of the CDR3: TGTGCCAGCAGCTTGGGACTAGCGGGATGGGACATTCAGTACTTC.

This clone was observed a few times. The chain is built from TRBV19 and TRBJ1-2; perhaps TRBD1 as D (5 bases). The CDR3 consists of 14 residues. Germline-derived CDR1 and CDR2 are LNHDA and SQIVND (reference sequence). V was trimmed by 1 base and J by 2 bases, leaving 8 bases between them. In DNA, the CDR3 is TGTGCCAGTAGTATAGGACAGTCCAACTATGGCTACACCTTC. Amino acids: CASSIGQSNYGYTF.

The rearrangement joins TRBV10-3 to TRBJ2-1, with TRBD2 matching 9 bases. The CDR3 has 13 amino acids. Losses at the gene ends were 8 bases for V and 10 bases for J; bases not matched to a gene: 9. Looked up from germline, CDR1 is ENHRY and CDR2 is SYGVKD. The CDR3 DNA reads TGTGCCATCGCGGACCTAGCGGGATACGAGCAGTTCTTC. Residues: CAIADLAGYEQFF.

The genes are TRBV18 and TRBJ1-1; 8 positions match TRBD1. CDR3 size: 16 residues. The V and J ends lost 2 bases and 5 bases, in that order; junction bases with no gene match: 10. Per the germline V gene, CDR1 is KGHSH and CDR2 is LQKENI. As DNA, the CDR3 is TGTGCCAGCTCACCAACCCCCCAGGGGGCGGGAACTGAAGCTTTCTTT. Encoded protein: CASSPTPQGAGTEAFF. Full variable domain (outside the CDR3, taken from reference TRBV18 and TRBJ1-1): NAGVMQNPRHLVRRRGQEARLRCSPMKGHSHVYWYRQLPEEGLKFMVYLQKENIIDESGMPKERFSAEFPKEGPSILRIQQVVRGDSAAYFCASSPTPQGAGTEAFFGQGTRLTVV.

The chain couples TRBV5-5 to TRBJ2-7; D assignment may be TRBD1 or TRBD2 (5 bases each). The CDR3 has 15 residues. Deletions cut 2 bases from V and 6 bases from J, with 18 bases between. Germline assignment: CDR1 SGHKS and CDR2 YYEKEE (reference sequence). CDR3 region: CASSFGTHDSTEQYF. DNA for the CDR3: TGTGCCAGCAGCTTCGGGACCCACGATAGCACCGAGCAGTACTTC.

V usage is TRBV7-2 and J usage is TRBJ2-7, with 7 bases matching TRBD1. From germline, CDR1 is SGHTA and CDR2 FQGNSA. The CDR3 sequence is 14 residues long. With 1 base clipped from V and 6 bases from J, the junction kept 6 bases outside the gene matches. The CDR3 here is CASSLGGQVVEQYF. CDR3 in DNA: TGTGCCAGCAGCTTAGGTGGACAGGTGGTCGAGCAGTACTTC. Full variable domain (outside the CDR3, taken from reference TRBV7-2 and TRBJ2-7): GAGVSQSPSNKVTEKGKDVELRCDPISGHTALYWYRQSLGQGLEFLIYFQGNSAPDKSGLPSDRFSAERTGGSVSTLTIQRTQQEDSAVYLCASSLGGQVVEQYFGPGTRLTVT.

The V and J genes are TRBV7-9 and TRBJ2-1; no firm D call. Per germline, CDR1 SEHNR and CDR2 FQNEAQ (reference sequence). The V end lost 3 bases, the J end lost 5 bases, and 11 bases lay between the germline ends. CDR3 length: 14 residues. In nucleotides, the CDR3 is TGTGCCAGCAGCTTTGGATCGCCCGACAATGAGCAGTTCTTC. Its protein is CASSFGSPDNEQFF.

This clone has a single count. V and J are TRBV25-1 and TRBJ1-1, with TRBD1 as a possible D gene (6 bases). Deletions cut 5 bases from V and 1 base from J, with 20 bases between. Germline values: CDR1 MGHDK, CDR2 SYGVNS. The CDR3 loop spans 17 amino acids. Written as DNA, the CDR3 is TGTGCCAGCAGTTCTGGGGGGGCATTCCGGACGAACACTGAAGCTTTCTTT. Protein product: CASSSGGAFRTNTEAFF. Complete variable domain (other parts from reference TRBV25-1 and TRBJ1-1): EADIYQTPRYLVIGTGKKITLECSQTMGHDKMYWYQQDPGMELHLIHYSYGVNSTEKGDLSSESTVSRIRTEHFPLTLESARPSHTSQYLCASSSGGAFRTNTEAFFGQGTRLTVV.

This clone has a single count. The chain employs TRBV7-9 and TRBJ1-1, with D uncertain. The V gene lost 4 bases and the J gene lost 1 base, with 10 bases spanning the gap. CDR3 length: 14 amino acids. Per the germline V gene, CDR1 is SEHNR and CDR2 is FQNEAQ (reference sequence). The CDR3 protein is CASSSSSQNTEAFF. The CDR3 DNA reads as TGTGCCAGCAGCTCCTCGTCCCAGAACACTGAAGCTTTCTTT.

This clone showed up just a few times. V and J are TRBV7-8 and TRBJ1-5; no definite D call. This CDR3 has 16 amino acids. V was clipped by 0 bases and J by 4 bases, with 13 bases between them. Germline loops: CDR1 SGHVS, CDR2 FQNEAQ. The CDR3 DNA sequence: TGTGCCAGCAGCTTAGCACGCCATCTCCCAAATCAGCCCCAGCATTTT. Amino acids: CASSLARHLPNQPQHF.